The TCR beta chain described here comes from a study of blood T cell repertoires in COVID-19 (dated by TCRdb to the early 2020s). The study in broad terms: Samples covering the acute and convalescent phases of COVID-19 were provided by collaborators in the United States, Italy and Spain. The material from the prospective study consisted of cDNA or gDNA derived from T cells, B-cell-depleted T cells, or PBMCs. The dataset comprised deeply sampled blood TCRbeta repertoires from subjects exposed to, actively infected with, or recovered from COVID-19. The repertoires were released in a freely available public database meant as a resource for research on the immune response to SARS-CoV-2. Samples were obtained from the ongoing ImmuneRACE study (first 160 participants) and from 1,254 subjects provided by 6 global collaborators. Sample metadata almost always included a de-identified subject ID, COVID-19 status, age in years and sex. Where HLA class I and class II types were available, the types were taken from metadata supplied by the sample provider, not from assay-based typing.

General study outcomes and caveats: How much clinical and demographic metadata was included differed by source and by participant, and the metadata was provided uncurated.

Regarding this clone: The antigen it recognizes is unknown. Base quality data are lacking; no much larger clone is found one base away.

TCRbeta CDR3 regions were amplified from genomic DNA using the immunoSEQ Assay, a bias-controlled multiplex PCR. The authors' pipeline ran thus. Within the assay, amplification of reference gene primers was used to estimate how many nucleated cells each sample contained. To quantify the absolute abundance of each unique TCRbeta CDR3 rearrangement, sequence reads were collapsed and filtered. For each sample, productive Simpson clonality was calculated by taking the square root of Simpson's diversity index across productive rearrangements. TCRdb's version of the immuneACCESS table is confined to in-frame rearrangements and falls short of the full clone set. An unresolved V gene accounts for under half of the shortfall where checked; the remainder is of unknown origin. That table furnishes V, J and clone size, whereas the DNA furnished D and trimming. In this sample the table shows some 340,000 clones, about 85% of which occur a single time. The ten largest clones add up to about 3.6% of the sample.

CDR1 SGHRS and CDR2 YFSETQ are derived from the germline V gene. At the junction V is shortened by 0 bases and J by 4 bases; bases outside the gene matches: 3. Counted from cysteine to phenylalanine, this CDR3 has 15 amino acids. Solely the CDR3 DNA is kept, with 45 bases framed from the first base. Each collaborating institution followed its own protocols to collect whole blood in K2EDTA tubes. For TCRbeta analysis, collaborators shipped samples as frozen whole blood, isolated PBMCs, or DNA extracted from either of those sample types. The sequence was collected from a woman younger than 30 with acute or convalescent COVID-19. Input material: peripheral blood. The rearranged segments are TRBV5-1 and TRBJ2-1, and TRBD2 aligns with 8 junction nucleotides. The CDR3 amino acid sequence is: CASSLGGGIYNEQFF. The nucleotides are TGCGCCAGCAGCTTGGGCGGGGGGATATACAATGAGCAGTTCTTC.